These 14 T cell receptor beta chains share one sample of origin, sequenced in a study of blood T cells in healthy people across ages (dated by TCRdb to between 2014 and 2016). The receptor library was made with 5' RACE. Data came from an Illumina HiSeq 2500. A second PCR of roughly 7 to 11 cycles was performed with a sample-barcoded 5' primer and a J-beta primer mix. TCRdb cleaned the public reads at Q25 with fastp, built clones with MiXCR and kept in-frame beta chains. Here each entry gathers all rows of one CDR3 protein and keeps the most common genes and DNA. A total of about 1.4 million distinct CDR3 sequences appear in this sample, around 59% of them only once. Together, the top ten hold 6.5% to 8% of the sample. Sequenced: blood. These receptors all come from a man younger than 35 in good health.

The J gene is TRBJ2-3, the V gene TRBV7-2, with 7 bases fitting TRBD2. The germline gives CDR1 SGHTA, CDR2 FQGNSA. The V gene end was trimmed by 3 bases and the J gene end by 4 bases; junction bases not matched to a gene: 10. This CDR3 spans 16 amino acids. The CDR3 sequence is CASSFSDLSGADTQYF. The CDR3 DNA follows: TGTGCCAGCAGCTTCTCCGACCTAAGCGGGGCAGATACGCAGTATTTT.

The chain is built from TRBV7-9 and TRBJ1-1; D may be TRBD1 (6 bases). V shed 5 bases and J shed 0 bases, with 13 bases lying between them. CDR3 length equals 15 residues. The germline V gene has CDR1 SEHNR and CDR2 FQNEAQ (reference sequence). In DNA, the CDR3 is TGTGCCAGCAGCCCAGGGGACCGTATGAACACTGAAGCTTTCTTT. As protein: CASSPGDRMNTEAFF.

This chain links TRBV28 with TRBJ2-1; 8 positions agree with TRBD2. This CDR3 comprises 15 residues. The ends lost 6 bases at V and 7 bases at J; junction bases unmatched: 11. Germline loops: CDR1 MDHEN, CDR2 SYDVKM. The CDR3 DNA follows: TGTGCCAGCAGCCCAGGAGGGACTAGAAGGAATGAGCAGTTCTTC. Its protein is CASSPGGTRRNEQFF.

This chain connects TRBV25-1 to TRBJ2-7; D is perhaps TRBD1 (5 bases). The CDR3 covers 12 residues. CDR1 is MGHDK, CDR2 SYGVNS, per germline. Trimming cost V 2 bases and J 6 bases, with 8 bases left between them. CDR3 region: CASSEQGCEQYF. CDR3 in DNA: TGTGCCAGCAGTGAACAGGGCTGCGAGCAGTACTTC.

The chain has TRBV11-3 and TRBJ2-3, with D uncertain. The CDR3 runs to 16 residues. Germline CDR1 reads SGHNT; CDR2 reads YENEEA. V lost 1 base and J 2 bases, leaving 13 bases between the germline ends. The CDR3 region is CASSLGVTPNTDTQYF. CDR3 coding DNA: TGTGCCAGCAGCTTAGGGGTGACACCTAACACAGATACGCAGTATTTT.

There are a few counts of this clonotype. The rearrangement uses TRBV5-1 and TRBJ1-1; TRBD1 agrees at 7 bases. The CDR3 consists of 14 residues. CDR1 is SGHRS and CDR2 is YFSETQ in the germline V gene. V dropped 4 bases and J dropped 1; count of bases not matched to a gene: 4. The CDR3 loop is CASSTAGGNTEAFF. As DNA, the CDR3 is TGCGCCAGCAGCACCGCAGGGGGGAACACTGAAGCTTTCTTT.

There are a few counts of this clonotype. The chain uses TRBV2 and TRBJ2-1; 10 bases match TRBD1. From germline, CDR1 is SNHLY and CDR2 FYNNEI. There are 15 residues in the CDR3. The V gene end was trimmed by 3 bases and the J gene end by 6 bases; junction bases not matched to a gene: 5. CDR3 in amino acids: CASSEDRGRLNEQFF. Here the CDR3 DNA reads TGTGCCAGCAGTGAGGACAGGGGGAGACTCAATGAGCAGTTCTTC.

V and J are TRBV20-1 and TRBJ1-2; D call uncertain. Trimming pared 3 bases from V and 7 bases from J, leaving 6 bases between. Per germline, CDR1 DFQATT and CDR2 SNEGSKA (reference sequence). CDR3 length equals 10 residues. Here the CDR3 DNA reads TGCAGTGCTAGTGAGGCTGGCTACACCTTC. Translating it yields CSASEAGYTF.

This clonotype was found once. The J gene is TRBJ1-2, the V gene TRBV4-3; 8 bases fit TRBD1. Germline assignment: CDR1 LGHNA and CDR2 YSLEER. This CDR3 has 19 residues. V lost 2 bases to trimming and J lost 4 bases; unmatched junction nucleotides: 18. This CDR3 reads CASSQLHPSTGAKIYGYTF. The CDR3 region has the DNA TGCGCCAGCAGCCAATTACATCCGTCGACAGGGGCAAAAATCTATGGCTACACCTTC.

This chain joins TRBV6-1 and TRBJ2-5; D remains ambiguous. The germline V and J ends were trimmed by 0 bases and 1 base, with 12 bases remaining between them. The length of the CDR3 is 16 residues. Germline values: CDR1 MNHNS, CDR2 SASEGT. CDR3 residues: CASSEARGSIQETQYF. As DNA, the CDR3 is TGTGCCAGCAGTGAAGCTAGAGGCAGTATCCAAGAGACCCAGTACTTC.

This chain joins TRBV12-3 or TRBV12-4 and TRBJ1-2; maybe TRBD1 (6 bases). The V and J ends lost 3 bases and 0 bases respectively, with 26 bases between them. This CDR3 is built from 20 residues. The CDR3: CASSFLAGRGSGAPNYGYTF. The DNA of the CDR3 is TGTGCCAGCAGTTTTCTAGCAGGAAGGGGTTCGGGGGCACCTAACTATGGCTACACCTTC.

The rearrangement joins TRBV4-1 to TRBJ1-4; the D is unclear. V shed 2 bases and J shed 3 bases, with 7 bases lying between them. CDR3 length equals 14 residues. The germline gives CDR1 MGHRA, CDR2 YSYEKL. Here the CDR3 reads CASSQFGANEKLFF. CDR3 DNA: TGCGCCAGCAGCCAATTTGGAGCTAATGAAAAACTGTTTTTT.

The chain carries TRBV29-1 and TRBJ2-3, with 8 nucleotides matching TRBD2. There are 13 residues in the CDR3. The V and J ends lost 5 bases and 3 bases, in that order; junction bases with no gene match: 4. CDR1 is SQVTM, CDR2 ANQGSEA, per germline. The CDR3 DNA follows: TGCAGCGTTTCCATAGCGGGGACAGATACGCAGTATTTT. Encoded protein: CSVSIAGTDTQYF.

This clonotype turned up a few times. This chain's CDR3 is CASSAGVTGELFF. The DNA of the CDR3 is TGTGCCAGCAGTGCAGGGGTCACCGGGGAGCTGTTTTTT. J is TRBJ2-2 and V is TRBV9; tentative D call: TRBD1 (6 bases). CDR3 size: 13 residues. Trimming pared 5 bases from V and 4 bases from J, leaving 9 bases between. Germline V lookup: CDR1 SGDLS, CDR2 YYNGEE.